This T cell receptor (beta chain) was obtained from a study of blood T cell repertoires in COVID-19. Study as a whole: From the United States, Italy and Spain came samples of acute and convalescent COVID-19. PBMCs, B-cell-depleted T cells, or T cells provided the cDNA or gDNA that made up the material.

V lost 5 bases to trimming and J lost 2 bases; unmatched junction nucleotides: 7. In germline, CDR1 is SEHNR, CDR2 FQNEAQ (reference sequence). The CDR3 contains 16 residues. Original analysis: Amplified reference gene primers provided the basis for estimating nucleated cell counts. Clones were sequenced by immunoSEQ multiplex PCR, and TCRdb holds only the in-frame ones, with some missing. The V and J calls and the clone size are those of that table, but D and trimming were determined from the DNA. Among over 150,000 clones, nearly 90% were seen once, and the ten largest hold less than 2%. The sequencing sample was made of peripheral blood. The receptor was derived from a man in his late teens or twenties who had recovered from COVID-19. The V gene is TRBV7-9, the J gene TRBJ2-3, with 10 bases lining up with TRBD2. CDR3 sequence reads: CASSPGLASFTDTQYF. The CDR3 DNA is TGTGCCAGCAGCCCGGGACTAGCGAGCTTCACAGATACGCAGTATTTT.